The 18 T cell receptor beta chains in this list originate from one sample, sequenced in a study of cytomegalovirus exposure and HLA in healthy donors. Use of 60 Vbeta and 13 Jbeta primers characterized the PCR. Assay used: immunoSEQ multiplex PCR; TCRdb lists only in-frame clones, some missing. The table lists tens of thousands of clones, 60% to 80% of them singletons. The source material was PBMCs. Receptor source: a female donor in good health and CMV-seronegative.

The V and J genes are TRBV7-9 and TRBJ2-3; D gene ambiguous. CDR1 is SEHNR, CDR2 FQNEAQ, per germline (reference sequence). V was pared by 4 bases and J by 1 base, with 3 bases between. CDR3 length equals 12 residues. CDR3 bases: TGTGCCAGCAGCTCAGGCACAGATACGCAGTATTTT. It codes for CASSSGTDTQYF. The whole variable domain, remainder taken from reference TRBV7-9 and TRBJ2-3, is DTGVSQNPRHKITKRGQNVTFRCDPISEHNRLYWYRQTLGQGPEFLTYFQNEAQLEKSRLLSDRFSAERPKGSFSTLEIQRTEQGDSAMYLCASSSGTDTQYFGPGTRLTVL.

The chain combines TRBV15 with TRBJ1-2; D is undetermined. Trimming cost V 8 bases and J 2 bases, with 15 bases left between them. Germline V gene data show CDR1 as LNHNV and CDR2 as YYDKDF (reference sequence). The CDR3 totals 14 residues. CDR3 DNA: TGTGCCACCTCCCCCCGGGGAATCAACTATGGCTACACCTTC. The encoded protein is CATSPRGINYGYTF.

This chain connects TRBV4-1 to TRBJ2-7; TRBD2 matches at 10 bases. Germline CDR1 is MGHRA and CDR2 is YSYEKL. With V trimmed by 5 bases and J by 2 bases, 15 bases remained unmatched. The CDR3 totals 18 residues. The CDR3 bases are TGCGCCAGCAGCTCCAGACTAGCGGGCGGAGAAGCCACCTACGAGCAGTACTTC. It specifies CASSSRLAGGEATYEQYF.

The chain combines TRBV7-2 with TRBJ2-3; 8 positions agree with TRBD2. This CDR3 contains 16 residues. Losses at the gene ends were 5 bases for V and 6 bases for J; bases not matched to a gene: 13. From germline, CDR1 is SGHTA and CDR2 FQGNSA. In nucleotides, the CDR3 is TGTGCCAGCAGCCGGACTAGCAGCCGGACTGCCGATACGCAGTATTTT. This sequence encodes CASSRTSSRTADTQYF.

The rearrangement uses TRBV29-1 and TRBJ2-1; tentative D call: TRBD1 (5 bases). Per the germline V gene, CDR1 is SQVTM and CDR2 is ANQGSEA. CDR3 length equals 10 residues. The V end was cut by 5 bases, the J end by 10 bases, with 9 bases between. The CDR3 DNA follows: TGCAGCGTTCTTGGGGCCGAGCAGTTCTTC. This gives the protein CSVLGAEQFF.

The rearrangement joins TRBV4-2 to TRBJ1-4, with a weak D call TRBD1 (5 bases). With 2 bases removed from V and 5 bases from J, the gap between germline ends came to 15 bases. The length of the CDR3 is 16 residues. CDR1 and CDR2 (germline): LGHNA, YNFKEQ. CDR3 region: CASSQIGHGGNEKLFF. CDR3 in DNA: TGTGCCAGCAGCCAAATCGGACACGGGGGGAATGAAAAACTGTTTTTT.

The chain uses TRBV5-1 and TRBJ2-3, with 9 bases that match TRBD1. This CDR3 contains 14 residues. In germline, CDR1 is SGHRS, CDR2 YFSETQ. V was pared by 5 bases and J by 6 bases, with 7 bases of the junction left unmatched. The CDR3 sequence is CASSSGDRDDTQYF. The CDR3 DNA sequence: TGCGCCAGCAGTTCCGGGGACAGGGACGATACGCAGTATTTT.

The chain carries TRBV5-1 and TRBJ2-2; 7 nucleotides agree with TRBD2. The CDR3 contains 16 residues. The V gene end was trimmed by 4 bases and the J gene end by 1 base; junction bases not matched to a gene: 7. Germline V gives CDR1 SGHRS, CDR2 YFSETQ. CDR3 sequence: CASSQRDFKNTGELFF. CDR3 sequence (DNA): TGCGCCAGCAGCCAGCGGGACTTCAAGAACACCGGGGAGCTGTTTTTT. Variable domain in full (rest from reference TRBV5-1 and TRBJ2-2): KAGVTQTPRYLIKTRGQQVTLSCSPISGHRSVSWYQQTPGQGLQFLFEYFSETQRNKGNFPGRFSGRQFSNSRSEMNVSTLELGDSALYLCASSQRDFKNTGELFFGEGSRLTVL.

V and J are TRBV27 and TRBJ2-7; D unclear. The CDR3 runs 12 residues. From germline, CDR1 is MNHEY and CDR2 SMNVEV (reference sequence). V was pared by 3 bases and J by 4 bases, with 7 bases between. The CDR3 here is CASSFNRYEQYF. The CDR3 DNA reads TGTGCCAGCAGTTTTAATCGGTACGAGCAGTACTTC.

The chain is built from TRBV29-1 and TRBJ2-7, with 8 nucleotides matching TRBD1. Losses at the gene ends were 7 bases for V and 5 bases for J; bases not matched to a gene: 7. This CDR3 region has 12 residues. Germline-derived CDR1 and CDR2 are SQVTM and ANQGSEA. The CDR3 sequence: CSASNRGNEQYF. The CDR3 DNA follows: TGCAGCGCCTCAAACAGGGGGAACGAGCAGTACTTC.

The rearrangement uses TRBV7-2 and TRBJ2-7, with 8 bases fitting TRBD1. Germline CDR1 and CDR2: SGHTA and FQGNSA. V shed 6 bases, J shed 6 bases, and the junction held 13 bases outside the gene matches. The CDR3 is 15 residues long. The CDR3 is CASSFLGQGLLEQYF. CDR3 nucleotide sequence: TGTGCCAGCAGTTTTCTTGGACAGGGTCTCCTCGAGCAGTACTTC. The complete variable domain, with remaining parts taken from reference TRBV7-2 and TRBJ2-7, reads GAGVSQSPSNKVTEKGKDVELRCDPISGHTALYWYRQSLGQGLEFLIYFQGNSAPDKSGLPSDRFSAERTGGSVSTLTIQRTQQEDSAVYLCASSFLGQGLLEQYFGPGTRLTVT.

This chain uses TRBV5-1 with TRBJ2-5, with 7 bases that match TRBD2. V trimming: 6 bases; J trimming: 4 bases; junction bases outside the gene matches: 9. In germline, CDR1 is SGHRS, CDR2 YFSETQ. CDR3 length: 14 residues. The CDR3 is CASNGGSVRETQYF. As DNA, the CDR3 is TGCGCCAGCAACGGCGGGAGTGTTCGAGAGACCCAGTACTTC.

V usage is TRBV7-9 and J usage is TRBJ2-7; possibly TRBD1 for D (5 bases). Germline-derived CDR1 and CDR2 are SEHNR and FQNEAQ (reference sequence). The CDR3 has 15 residues. V gave up 1 base and J gave up 3 bases, with 13 bases separating them. CDR3 nucleotide sequence: TGTGCCAGCAGCTTAGTGGGCAGGGCGGTCTACGAGCAGTACTTC. Translating it yields CASSLVGRAVYEQYF. Supplemented by reference TRBV7-9 and TRBJ2-7, the full variable domain reads DTGVSQNPRHKITKRGQNVTFRCDPISEHNRLYWYRQTLGQGPEFLTYFQNEAQLEKSRLLSDRFSAERPKGSFSTLEIQRTEQGDSAMYLCASSLVGRAVYEQYFGPGTRLTVT.

The chain links TRBV5-4 to TRBJ2-5; TRBD2 matches at 8 bases. J lost 5 bases, V lost 5 bases, and 14 bases had no gene match. The CDR3 has 16 amino acids. Germline assignment: CDR1 SGHNT and CDR2 YYREEE (reference sequence). The CDR3 loop reads CASSSPGLGVRETQYF. CDR3 DNA: TGTGCCAGCAGTTCGCCGGGACTAGGGGTCCGGGAGACCCAGTACTTC.

The chain employs TRBV6-1 and TRBJ2-3; 12 nucleotides agree with TRBD2. V was pared by 5 bases and J by 6 bases, with 3 bases of the junction left unmatched. Germline lookup yields CDR1 MNHNS and CDR2 SASEGT. CDR3 length: 14 residues. CDR3 coding DNA: TGTGCCAGCAGTCTAGCGGGAGGGAGGGATACGCAGTATTTT. Translated: CASSLAGGRDTQYF.

This clone was recorded once. The rearrangement joins TRBV11-1 to TRBJ2-5, with TRBD1 as a possible D gene (5 bases). This CDR3 has 13 residues. CDR1 is SGHAT, CDR2 FQDESV, per germline (reference sequence). V lost 2 bases and J 5 bases, leaving 9 bases between the germline ends. Here the CDR3 DNA reads TGTGCCAGCAGCTTAAGACAGACGGAGACCCAGTACTTC. Translation: CASSLRQTETQYF.

This clone was picked up one time. CDR3 nucleotides: TGTGCCAGCTCACGGGAATTAGGGGGCAGCTCCTACAATGAGCAGTTCTTC. The encoded protein is CASSRELGGSSYNEQFF. The chain joins TRBV18 to TRBJ2-1; TRBD1 aligns across 7 bases. The germline CDR1 and CDR2 sequences are KGHSH and LQKENI. CDR3 length: 17 amino acids. Trimming at V came to 4 bases and at J to 0 bases, leaving 9 bases not matched to a gene.

The V call is TRBV28, the J call TRBJ1-5; weak D call: TRBD1 (5 bases). From germline, CDR1 is MDHEN and CDR2 SYDVKM. V was clipped by 1 base and J by 0 bases, with 7 bases between them. The CDR3 spans 15 residues. The CDR3 here is CASSLYGGSNQPQHF. CDR3 nucleotides: TGTGCCAGCAGTTTATACGGGGGTAGCAATCAGCCCCAGCATTTT.